This TCR beta chain was captured in a study of Ad26.COV2.S vaccination and SARS-CoV-2 variants. Study-wide background: Within the COV1001 Ad26.COV2.S trial arm, the donor was enrolled. Ad26.COV2.S given intramuscularly, once or twice 56 days apart.

As to treatment: about 20 received Ad26.COV2.S at low or high dose, single or two shots; roughly 5 received placebo; per-sample allocation not given. Collection of samples fell on day 63 after the first vaccine or placebo injection. It was an adult aged 18-55 years in Boston who was the donor. As its vector, the vaccine had Ad26, which expressed Wuhan-strain SARS-CoV-2 spike. CDR1 and CDR2 (germline): MNHEY, SMNVEV (reference sequence). Deletions cut 7 bases from V and 6 bases from J, with 15 bases between. The CDR3 runs to 14 residues. Measured with immunoSEQ multiplex PCR; TCRdb has only the in-frame clones, and not every one. The sample yields around 300,000 clones, almost 90% seen once.

The origin of this receptor is a person between 18 and 65 years old who received the Ad26.COV2.S COVID-19 vaccine or a placebo. This specimen consisted of peripheral blood, obtained in a trial of Ad26.COV2.S vaccine versus placebo. The chain has TRBV27 and TRBJ1-4; D is unclear. CDR3 coding DNA: TGTGCCAGCAAACTCAGACCCTCCCATGAAAAACTGTTTTTT. Translation: CASKLRPSHEKLFF. Combining the CDR3 with reference TRBV27 and TRBJ1-4 gives the whole variable domain EAQVTQNPRYLITVTGKKLTVTCSQNMNHEYMSWYRQDPGLGLRQIYYSMNVEVTDKGDVPEGYKVSRKEKRNFPLILESPSPNQTSLYFCASKLRPSHEKLFFGSGTQLSVL.